These 30 T cell receptor beta chains originate from one sample sequenced in a study of cytomegalovirus exposure and HLA in healthy donors. With 60 Vbeta and 13 Jbeta primers, the PCR was carried out. The assay was immunoSEQ multiplex PCR, and TCRdb's table has in-frame clones only and misses some. The table has around 250,000 clones, approximately 82% seen once. What was sequenced was PBMCs. The receptors originated from a woman aged 55-70 years in good health and CMV-seropositive.

The chain carries TRBV5-1 and TRBJ1-2, with D possibly being TRBD1 (6 bases). Trimming left V 0 bases short and J 2 bases short, with 8 bases between. CDR1 and CDR2 (germline): SGHRS, YFSETQ. The CDR3 is 14 residues long. The CDR3 bases are TGCGCCAGCAGCTTGGGACAGGAAAACTATGGCTACACCTTC. It specifies CASSLGQENYGYTF.

The chain links TRBV25-1 to TRBJ2-2; the D gene is possibly TRBD2 (6 bases). The germline V gene encodes CDR1 MGHDK and CDR2 SYGVNS. The CDR3 is 15 residues long. V lost 1 base and J lost 3, with 9 bases in between. CDR3 sequence: CASSELWEDTGELFF. The DNA of the CDR3 is TGTGCCAGCAGTGAATTGTGGGAGGACACCGGGGAGCTGTTTTTT.

CDR3 nucleotides: TGTGCCAGCAGTTACCATCCTAAAGAGACCCAGTACTTC. This encodes CASSYHPKETQYF. The gene calls are TRBV6-5 and TRBJ2-5; the D is unclear. The CDR3 has 13 residues. Germline CDR1 reads MNHEY; CDR2 reads SVGAGI. Between the trimmed V and J ends, which lost 2 bases and 3 bases, there was a span of 7 bases.

This clone appeared once. V usage is TRBV28 and J usage is TRBJ1-1; 10 bases agree with TRBD1. V lost 6 bases, J lost 4 bases, and 8 bases stayed unmatched. Germline CDR1 reads MDHEN; CDR2 reads SYDVKM. The CDR3 extends over 15 amino acids. The DNA of the CDR3 is TGTGCCAGCAGCCCGGACAGGGGGGAGAGCACTGAAGCTTTCTTT. Its protein product is CASSPDRGESTEAFF. Full variable domain (missing parts from reference TRBV28 and TRBJ1-1): DVKVTQSSRYLVKRTGEKVFLECVQDMDHENMFWYRQDPGLGLRLIYFSYDVKMKEKGDIPEGYSVSREKKERFSLILESASTNQTSMYLCASSPDRGESTEAFFGQGTRLTVV.

The V and J genes are TRBV28 and TRBJ2-5; no clear D. Trimming removed 8 bases at V and 3 bases at J, with 7 bases between. Germline values: CDR1 MDHEN, CDR2 SYDVKM. This CDR3 region has 11 residues. The chain's CDR3 is CASAIEETQYF. Written as DNA, the CDR3 is TGTGCCAGCGCGATTGAAGAGACCCAGTACTTC. Drawing the rest from reference TRBV28 and TRBJ2-5, the complete variable domain is DVKVTQSSRYLVKRTGEKVFLECVQDMDHENMFWYRQDPGLGLRLIYFSYDVKMKEKGDIPEGYSVSREKKERFSLILESASTNQTSMYLCASAIEETQYFGPGTRLLVL.

The rearrangement uses TRBV7-3 and TRBJ1-5; TRBD1 is a possible D gene (5 bases). Germline V CDR1 and CDR2: SGHTA, FQGTGA. The V end lost 5 bases, the J end lost 8 bases, and 28 bases lay between the germline ends. The CDR3 has 18 residues. The CDR3 region is CASSLVKQAPFRVKPQHF. The CDR3, as DNA: TGTGCCAGCAGCCTGGTGAAACAGGCCCCCTTTAGGGTTAAGCCCCAGCATTTT.

The chain links TRBV18 to TRBJ2-7; 7 bases are a match to TRBD2. The CDR3 covers 15 residues. CDR1 is KGHSH, CDR2 LQKENI, per germline. The J segment lost 6 bases and the V segment lost 3 bases, leaving 11 bases of the junction unmatched. CDR3 in DNA: TGTGCCAGCTCACCTATGACCCCCCGCGGGGGCGAGCAGTACTTC. This sequence encodes CASSPMTPRGGEQYF. The full variable domain, in which reference TRBV18 and TRBJ2-7 provide the parts outside the CDR3, is NAGVMQNPRHLVRRRGQEARLRCSPMKGHSHVYWYRQLPEEGLKFMVYLQKENIIDESGMPKERFSAEFPKEGPSILRIQQVVRGDSAAYFCASSPMTPRGGEQYFGPGTRLTVT.

In its sample, this clone was seen a few times. The rearrangement links TRBV28 to TRBJ2-7; D is possibly TRBD2 (5 bases). This CDR3 is 11 amino acids long. Trimming pared 7 bases from V and 4 bases from J, leaving 8 bases between. Per germline, CDR1 MDHEN and CDR2 SYDVKM. The CDR3 sequence is CASKRVYEQYF. The CDR3 region has the DNA TGTGCCAGCAAGAGGGTTTACGAGCAGTACTTC.

The V gene is TRBV29-1, the J gene TRBJ2-7; D is ambiguous. The CDR3 sequence is 11 residues long. CDR1 and CDR2 (germline): SQVTM, ANQGSEA. Between the trimmed V and J ends, which lost 2 bases and 4 bases, there was a span of 6 bases. The CDR3 is CSVEILYEQYF. CDR3 bases: TGCAGCGTTGAAATACTTTACGAGCAGTACTTC.

V and J are TRBV27 and TRBJ1-4; perhaps TRBD1 as D (5 bases). Germline loops: CDR1 MNHEY, CDR2 SMNVEV (reference sequence). The CDR3 loop spans 14 amino acids. Trimming cost V 7 bases and J 6 bases, with 15 bases left between them. The DNA for the CDR3 is TGTGCCAGCACACCCGGGGGACCCTATGAAAAACTGTTTTTT. Translation: CASTPGGPYEKLFF.

The genes are TRBV4-1 and TRBJ2-1; 11 bases are a match to TRBD2. V was clipped by 5 bases and J by 0 bases; unmatched bases: 6. The CDR3 totals 17 residues. Germline V lookup: CDR1 MGHRA, CDR2 YSYEKL. CDR3 nucleotides: TGCGCCAGCAGCTGGGGACTAGCGGCTAGCTCCTACAATGAGCAGTTCTTC. Its protein product is CASSWGLAASSYNEQFF.

The chain employs TRBV5-4 and TRBJ2-1; possibly TRBD1 for D (5 bases). Between the trimmed V and J ends, which lost 3 bases and 6 bases, there was a span of 10 bases. Germline lookup yields CDR1 SGHNT and CDR2 YYREEE (reference sequence). The CDR3 loop spans 13 amino acids. This CDR3 reads CASSSDSSNEQFF. The DNA for the CDR3 is TGTGCCAGCAGCTCCGACAGCTCCAATGAGCAGTTCTTC.

The gene calls are TRBV29-1 and TRBJ2-1; 7 positions agree with TRBD2. The germline CDR1 and CDR2 sequences are SQVTM and ANQGSEA. The CDR3 is 15 amino acids. The trim removed 5 bases at V and 9 bases at J, leaving 16 bases unmatched. The CDR3 reads CSVHSIRLGGIEQFF. The CDR3 bases are TGCAGCGTTCACAGCATCCGTCTGGGGGGGATTGAGCAGTTCTTC.

V usage is TRBV7-6 and J usage is TRBJ1-2; no reliable D call. The CDR3 contains 14 residues. Germline V CDR1 and CDR2: SGHVS, FNYEAQ. The ends were cut back, 1 base at V and 2 bases at J, with 8 bases in the middle. This CDR3 is CASSLGYGNYGYTF. The CDR3 coding sequence is TGTGCCAGCAGCTTAGGGTACGGGAACTATGGCTACACCTTC.

A few counts support this clone. The sample carries other DNA sequences with the same CDR3. This sequence joins TRBV18 and TRBJ2-5, with D tentatively TRBD1 (5 bases). V dropped 3 bases and J dropped 2 bases, with 7 bases sitting between them. This CDR3 is 13 amino acids long. Germline loops: CDR1 KGHSH, CDR2 LQKENI. This CDR3 reads CASSPGQQETQYF. The CDR3 DNA follows: TGTGCCAGCTCACCCGGACAACAAGAGACCCAGTACTTC.

The gene calls are TRBV7-9 and TRBJ1-3; no clear D. The germline V and J ends were trimmed by 3 bases and 0 bases, with 9 bases remaining between them. This CDR3 spans 15 amino acids. Germline V gene sequence: CDR1 SEHNR, CDR2 FQNEAQ (reference sequence). The CDR3 loop is CASSLGSTSGNTIYF. The CDR3 DNA reads TGTGCCAGCAGCTTGGGCTCAACCTCTGGAAACACCATATATTTT.

The chain carries TRBV7-9 and TRBJ1-2, with 8 bases aligning to TRBD1. V was clipped by 1 base and J by 4 bases; unmatched bases: 5. The CDR3 consists of 15 residues. CDR1 is SEHNR, CDR2 FQNEAQ, per germline (reference sequence). Here the CDR3 reads CASSLGTGIFYGYTF. CDR3 sequence (DNA): TGTGCCAGCAGCTTAGGGACAGGGATTTTCTATGGCTACACCTTC.

V is TRBV25-1 and J is TRBJ2-7; D gene unclear. Germline V gives CDR1 MGHDK, CDR2 SYGVNS. The CDR3 sequence is 13 residues long. Trimming took 3 bases from V and 4 from J, leaving 10 bases between them. The CDR3 sequence is CASSEQAKYEQYF. CDR3 DNA: TGTGCCAGCAGTGAGCAGGCCAAATACGAGCAGTACTTC.

The chain combines TRBV27 with TRBJ2-3; 9 nucleotides match TRBD1. The CDR3 covers 16 residues. Trimming cost V 5 bases and J 2 bases; bases outside gene matches: 8. Germline V lookup: CDR1 MNHEY, CDR2 SMNVEV (reference sequence). The CDR3 nucleotides read TGTGCCAGCAGTGACAGACAGGGGGGAATCACAGATACGCAGTATTTT. Its translation: CASSDRQGGITDTQYF.

The chain couples TRBV28 to TRBJ1-2; weak D call: TRBD1 (5 bases). Germline CDR1 is MDHEN and CDR2 is SYDVKM. V was shortened by 2 bases and J by 7 bases, with 11 bases between the two germline ends. This CDR3 contains 13 residues. In nucleotides, the CDR3 is TGTGCCAGCAGTTTAAAGGGGCTTGGTGGCTACACCTTC. Translation gives CASSLKGLGGYTF.

This chain joins TRBV5-6 and TRBJ1-4, with D perhaps TRBD1 (5 bases). Per the germline V gene, CDR1 is SGHDT and CDR2 is YYEEEE. The germline V and J ends were trimmed by 4 bases and 11 bases, with 21 bases remaining between them. The CDR3 is made up of 15 amino acids. In nucleotides, the CDR3 is TGTGCCAGCAGCCAACGAGGGCAGCGGGGGGGGAAACTGTTTTTT. Translation: CASSQRGQRGGKLFF. The full variable domain, in which reference TRBV5-6 and TRBJ1-4 provide the parts outside the CDR3, is DAGVTQSPTHLIKTRGQQVTLRCSPKSGHDTVSWYQQALGQGPQFIFQYYEEEERQRGNFPDRFSGHQFPNYSSELNVNALLLGDSALYLCASSQRGQRGGKLFFGSGTQLSVL.

The CDR3 nucleotides read TGTGCCAGCAGTTTGGGGCAGGGGGTCTACGAGCAGTACTTC. Encoded protein: CASSLGQGVYEQYF. The J gene is TRBJ2-7, the V gene TRBV27; 7 bases align to TRBD1. The CDR3 is made up of 14 amino acids. V was clipped by 3 bases and J by 3 bases; unmatched bases: 5. The germline CDR1 and CDR2 sequences are MNHEY and SMNVEV (reference sequence).

This chain joins TRBV7-9 and TRBJ2-5, with a possible D match to TRBD2 (6 bases). The assigned J gene may be wrong: the sequence end matches TRBJ2-7 better. CDR3 size: 13 residues. Looked up from germline, CDR1 is SEHNR and CDR2 is FQNEAQ (reference sequence). The chain's CDR3 is CASSGGYPYEQYF. As DNA, the CDR3 is TGTGCCAGCAGCGGGGGGTATCCCTACGAGCAGTACTTC.

This chain uses TRBV7-2 with TRBJ2-7, with a tentative D call TRBD2 (5 bases). V was cut by 1 base and J by 2 bases, with 12 bases left in between. CDR1 is SGHTA and CDR2 is FQGNSA in the germline V gene. This CDR3 has 15 amino acids. The CDR3 reads CASSLGHLAPYEQYF. The CDR3, as DNA: TGTGCCAGCAGCTTAGGGCACCTAGCTCCCTACGAGCAGTACTTC.

This clone was recorded only once. CDR3 loop: CASSKFGSDRGTYEQYF. Here the CDR3 DNA reads TGTGCCAGCAGCAAATTTGGTTCGGACAGGGGTACCTACGAGCAGTACTTC. The rearrangement links TRBV21-1 to TRBJ2-7; the D call of TRBD1 is as the table states it, not checked on the DNA. TRBV21-1 has pseudogene status. This CDR3 has 17 amino acids.

CDR3 loop: CASSLARASGADYNEQFF. The CDR3 bases are TGTGCCAGCAGCTTAGCTCGCGCTAGCGGAGCCGATTACAATGAGCAGTTCTTC. V usage is TRBV7-8 and J usage is TRBJ2-1; 7 nucleotides match TRBD2. The ends lost 0 bases at V and 4 bases at J; junction bases unmatched: 12. Germline assignment: CDR1 SGHVS and CDR2 FQNEAQ. This CDR3 has 18 residues.

This chain links TRBV2 with TRBJ1-1, with D possibly matching TRBD1 (6 bases). The V gene lost 4 bases and the J gene lost 7 bases, with 19 bases spanning the gap. The germline V gene has CDR1 SNHLY and CDR2 FYNNEI. The CDR3 runs to 15 residues. The CDR3 region is CASSGGRPSQGEAFF. The CDR3 DNA sequence: TGTGCCAGCAGTGGGGGTCGTCCTTCACAGGGTGAAGCTTTCTTT.

The V gene is TRBV19, the J gene TRBJ1-2, with D hard to call. V lost 3 bases, J lost 0 bases, and 14 bases lay in between. The CDR3 consists of 16 residues. Germline assignment: CDR1 LNHDA and CDR2 SQIVND (reference sequence). The CDR3 region has the DNA TGTGCCAGTAGTATGAGGGAATTGACCGCTAACTATGGCTACACCTTC. Translated: CASSMRELTANYGYTF.

This clone came up once. The chain has TRBV30 and TRBJ1-1, with D perhaps TRBD1 (5 bases). The CDR3 consists of 13 residues. Trimming took 4 bases from V and 2 from J, leaving 11 bases between them. From germline, CDR1 is GTSNPN and CDR2 SVGIG (reference sequence). DNA of the CDR3: TGTGCCTGGACCTCCGACAGAAACACTGAAGCTTTCTTT. Translation: CAWTSDRNTEAFF.

The chain is built from TRBV5-1 and TRBJ2-2; maybe TRBD1 (6 bases). Germline loops: CDR1 SGHRS, CDR2 YFSETQ. This CDR3 region has 12 residues. V lost 6 bases, J lost 5 bases, and 8 bases lay in between. The CDR3 reads CASKTGTGELFF. The CDR3 DNA reads TGCGCCAGCAAAACAGGGACCGGGGAGCTGTTTTTT.